Below are 16 T cell receptor beta chains sequenced from a single sample in a study of shared clonotypes between healthy human individuals (dated by TCRdb to about 2020). Libraries were made using the immunoSEQ multiplex PCR assay. The table was pulled from immuneACCESS by TCRdb, which kept in-frame rearrangements only. Such tables lose some clones; where checked, under half of the loss comes from unresolved V genes, and the rest has no known cause. The sample yields a few hundred thousand clones; approximately 80% were counted once. The ten top clones hold around 12% of the sample. The sample taken for sequencing was PBMCs. These receptors all stem from a woman between 35 and 50 years old in good health. Some clones in this sample may be carry-over from other donors' samples.

This chain uses TRBV10-3 with TRBJ1-3; no firm D call. Germline V CDR1 and CDR2: ENHRY, SYGVKD. Between the trimmed V and J ends, which lost 0 bases and 4 bases, there was a span of 7 bases. This CDR3 is built from 14 residues. The CDR3 loop is CAISESLAGNTIYF. The CDR3 region has the DNA TGTGCCATCAGTGAGTCGTTGGCAGGAAACACCATATATTTT.

This clone was detected once. Other DNA sequences of this sample code for an identical CDR3. This chain links TRBV11-1 with TRBJ1-1; D unclear. This CDR3 has 17 residues. Germline V CDR1 and CDR2: SGHAT, FQDESV (reference sequence). V was trimmed by 2 bases and J by 7 bases, leaving 23 bases between them. CDR3 DNA: TGTGCCAGCAGCTTACGATTGTCTGATCGATTCGGCATTGAAGCTTTCTTT. It is translated as CASSLRLSDRFGIEAFF.

The chain couples TRBV5-4 to TRBJ2-7, with 8 bases lining up with TRBD1. The CDR3 consists of 15 residues. V lost 2 bases to trimming and J lost 2 bases; unmatched junction nucleotides: 6. From germline, CDR1 is SGHNT and CDR2 YYREEE (reference sequence). The CDR3: CASSLDPGQAYEQYF. The CDR3 DNA reads as TGTGCCAGCAGCTTAGACCCGGGACAGGCCTACGAGCAGTACTTC.

CDR3 in amino acids: CASSPDRTTDTQYF. CDR3 coding DNA: TGTGCCAGCAGCCCGGACAGGACCACAGATACGCAGTATTTT. V gene TRBV7-3 combines with J gene TRBJ2-3; 7 nucleotides agree with TRBD1. The V gene's germline CDR1 is SGHTA and CDR2 FQGTGA. The CDR3 runs to 14 residues. V lost 5 bases and J lost 2; bases outside the gene matches: 4.

The chain has TRBV4-1 and TRBJ2-3; D is undetermined. V lost 4 bases and J lost 7, with 12 bases in between. The germline V gene has CDR1 MGHRA and CDR2 YSYEKL. The CDR3 consists of 13 residues. Here the CDR3 reads CASSPTYRNTQYF. CDR3 sequence (DNA): TGCGCCAGCAGCCCCACGTATAGGAATACGCAGTATTTT.

The chain has TRBV27 and TRBJ2-5, with TRBD2 identical over 14 bases. The CDR3 sequence is 16 residues long. V dropped 6 bases and J dropped 5; count of bases not matched to a gene: 8. Germline V gene sequence: CDR1 MNHEY, CDR2 SMNVEV (reference sequence). The CDR3 DNA reads TGTGCCAGCAGCCCCACCGGGACTAGCGGGAGTGAGACCCAGTACTTC. This gives the protein CASSPTGTSGSETQYF.

This clone was observed a few times. This sequence may be a read error, since a much larger clone differs from it by one base. The chain joins TRBV10-2 to TRBJ2-7; D is ambiguous. The CDR3 loop spans 16 amino acids. CDR1 WSHSY and CDR2 SAAADI come from the germline V gene. V lost 0 bases to trimming and J lost 5 bases, with 17 bases between them. The CDR3 protein is CASSESRWASPHEQYF. The CDR3 nucleotides are TGCGCCAGCAGTGAGTCGAGGTGGGCCAGCCCCCACGAGCAGTACTTC.

This chain joins TRBV19 and TRBJ2-2; 8 bases agree with TRBD2. The germline gives CDR1 LNHDA, CDR2 SQIVND (reference sequence). The CDR3 loop spans 15 amino acids. Losses at the gene ends were 3 bases for V and 6 bases for J; bases not matched to a gene: 6. The CDR3 DNA is TGTGCCAGTAGTATTTCGGGGGGGGCGCCCGGGGAGCTGTTTTTT. Its translation is CASSISGGAPGELFF.

J is TRBJ2-3 and V is TRBV5-6; D is unresolved. This CDR3 has 13 amino acids. V was cut by 0 bases and J by 6 bases, with 8 bases left in between. Germline CDR1 is SGHDT and CDR2 is YYEEEE. This CDR3 reads CASSLVPRDTQYF. The CDR3 bases are TGTGCCAGCAGCTTGGTCCCTCGGGATACGCAGTATTTT.

The chain combines TRBV19 with TRBJ1-2; perhaps TRBD1 as D (5 bases). This CDR3 comprises 13 residues. The V and J ends lost 2 bases and 4 bases respectively, with 8 bases between them. Germline loops: CDR1 LNHDA, CDR2 SQIVND (reference sequence). CDR3 in DNA: TGTGCCAGTAGTATACCAGGGATCTATGGCTACACCTTC. It codes for CASSIPGIYGYTF.

The sample holds a few counts of this clone. The genes are TRBV7-6 and TRBJ1-5, with D hard to call. The CDR3 has 12 residues. Between the trimmed V and J ends, which lost 5 bases and 4 bases, there was a span of 6 bases. Germline lookup yields CDR1 SGHVS and CDR2 FNYEAQ. The CDR3 DNA reads TGTGCCAGCAGCCACGGTAATCAGCCCCAGCATTTT. It specifies CASSHGNQPQHF.

This clone was counted only a few times. The genes are TRBV2 and TRBJ2-4; possibly TRBD1 for D (6 bases). The V gene lost 5 bases and the J gene lost 7 bases, with 9 bases spanning the gap. In germline, CDR1 is SNHLY, CDR2 FYNNEI. This CDR3 spans 12 amino acids. CDR3 sequence (DNA): TGTGCCAGCAGTTGGGACACTAACATTCAGTACTTC. It is translated as CASSWDTNIQYF.

This clone came up once. The chain combines TRBV18 with TRBJ1-4; no definite D call. Germline V gene sequence: CDR1 KGHSH, CDR2 LQKENI. The CDR3 is 14 amino acids. V lost 3 bases to trimming and J lost 5 bases, with 10 bases between them. CDR3 nucleotides: TGTGCCAGCTCACCGGCGGGGTTAAATGAAAAACTGTTTTTT. It codes for CASSPAGLNEKLFF. Variable domain in full (rest from reference TRBV18 and TRBJ1-4): NAGVMQNPRHLVRRRGQEARLRCSPMKGHSHVYWYRQLPEEGLKFMVYLQKENIIDESGMPKERFSAEFPKEGPSILRIQQVVRGDSAAYFCASSPAGLNEKLFFGSGTQLSVL.

In this sample, this clone turned up many times. This chain connects TRBV15 to TRBJ1-2, with 9 bases aligning to TRBD1. CDR3 length: 13 residues. Looked up from germline, CDR1 is LNHNV and CDR2 is YYDKDF (reference sequence). Trimming removed 1 base from V and 7 bases from J; junction bases left unmatched: 1. The CDR3 protein is CATSRGQGGGYTF. The CDR3 DNA sequence: TGTGCCACCAGCAGAGGACAGGGGGGTGGCTACACCTTC.

The gene calls are TRBV18 and TRBJ1-4, with a tentative D call TRBD1 (5 bases). Per germline, CDR1 KGHSH and CDR2 LQKENI. The V gene lost 4 bases and the J gene lost 14 bases, with 14 bases spanning the gap. The CDR3 has 12 residues. CDR3 sequence reads: CASSRALGDLFF. For the CDR3, the DNA is TGTGCCAGCTCACGCGCCCTGGGGGACCTGTTTTTT. Full variable domain (remainder filled in from reference TRBV18 and TRBJ1-4): NAGVMQNPRHLVRRRGQEARLRCSPMKGHSHVYWYRQLPEEGLKFMVYLQKENIIDESGMPKERFSAEFPKEGPSILRIQQVVRGDSAAYFCASSRALGDLFFGSGTQLSVL.

V gene TRBV5-4 combines with J gene TRBJ2-7; 7 bases fit TRBD1. This CDR3 contains 16 residues. With 3 bases clipped from V and 0 bases from J, the junction kept 9 bases outside the gene matches. From germline, CDR1 is SGHNT and CDR2 YYREEE (reference sequence). CDR3 DNA sequence: TGTGCCAGCAGCTCCGGTGGGACAGTCTACTCCTACGAGCAGTACTTC. It is translated as CASSSGGTVYSYEQYF.